This paragraph covers one TCR beta chain sequence. Its target is unknown. This sample was included in a study of shared clonotypes between healthy human individuals. Study-wide results and caveats: Shared across a handful of donors were around 5% of the naive CD4 clonotypes. Across subsets, estimated richness was generally greater for naive than for memory populations.

Here immunoSEQ multiplex PCR was the method, and the copy in TCRdb shows in-frame clones only, minus some. The sample contains just over 2,000,000 clones, roughly 95% of which appear only once. This CDR3 is 16 amino acids long. J gave up 9 bases and V 1 base, and 8 bases lay outside the gene matches. CDR1 is SNHLY and CDR2 is FYNNEI in the germline V gene. The chain carries TRBV2 and TRBJ1-6; TRBD1 aligns across 8 bases. The sequence was collected from a young man in good health. The sequenced sample consisted of naive CD4+ T cells sorted from blood. Subset defined: CD45RA+ positively selected. The DNA for the CDR3 is TGTGCCAGCAGTGAAGATTCAGGGGGCACCTCTTCACCCCTCCACTTT. It encodes CASSEDSGGTSSPLHF.